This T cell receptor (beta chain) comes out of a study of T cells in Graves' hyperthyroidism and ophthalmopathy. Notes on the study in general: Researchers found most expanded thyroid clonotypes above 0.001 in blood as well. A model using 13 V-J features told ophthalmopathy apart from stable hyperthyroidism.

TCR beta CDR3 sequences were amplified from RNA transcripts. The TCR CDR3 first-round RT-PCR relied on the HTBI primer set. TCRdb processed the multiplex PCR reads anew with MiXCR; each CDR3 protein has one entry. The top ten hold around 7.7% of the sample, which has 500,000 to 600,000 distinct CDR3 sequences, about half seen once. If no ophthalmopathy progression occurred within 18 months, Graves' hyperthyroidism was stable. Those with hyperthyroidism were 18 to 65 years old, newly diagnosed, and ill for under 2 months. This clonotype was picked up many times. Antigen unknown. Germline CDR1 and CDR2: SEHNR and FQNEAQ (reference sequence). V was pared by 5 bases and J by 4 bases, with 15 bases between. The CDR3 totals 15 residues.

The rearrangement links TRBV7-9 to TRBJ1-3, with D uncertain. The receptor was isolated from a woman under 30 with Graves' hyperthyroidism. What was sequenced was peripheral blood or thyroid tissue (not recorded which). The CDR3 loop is CASSTDGREGNTIYF. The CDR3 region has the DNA TGTGCCAGCAGCACGGACGGACGGGAGGGAAACACCATATATTTT.